This T cell receptor (beta chain) came from a study of response to subunit inactivated influenza vaccine. Study-wide points: Each seasonal influenza vaccination recruits few new T cells, the authors suggested.

TCRdb processed the RT-PCR reads anew with MiXCR; each CDR3 protein has one entry. The sample includes hundreds of thousands of distinct CDR3 sequences, 15% to 18% seen only once; the top ten take 11%. V was clipped by 5 bases and J by 6 bases; unmatched bases: 7. The CDR3 spans 15 residues. The germline gives CDR1 WNHNN, CDR2 SYGVQD (reference sequence). Notes on this clonotype: What it binds is unknown.

The V gene is TRBV10-1, the J gene TRBJ2-2; TRBD1 agrees at 9 bases. The sequences come from PBMCs from blood, collected about 13 days after vaccination. The clonotype originates from a man aged 50 to 59 who received an inactivated influenza vaccine. For the CDR3, the DNA is TGCGCCAGCAGTCTGGGACAGGGTAGCTCCGGGGAGCTGTTTTTT. Protein: CASSLGQGSSGELFF.